These T cell receptor beta chains were read from a single sample in a study of blood T cell repertoires in COVID-19. Produced via immunoSEQ multiplex PCR; TCRdb's table is partial and in-frame only. The profile shows 250,000 to 300,000 clones, about 90% of them singletons. Input material: peripheral blood. The source is a woman aged 45-65 years who had recovered from COVID-19. The CDR3 runs from the conserved cysteine through the conserved F or W. A D gene is named only where the DNA matches it firmly. For some rows the clone size is stated as once, few or many, or as a class when expanded; others skip it.

abundance	v_gene	j_gene	d_gene	CDR3aa	CDR3nt
NA	TRBV7-2	TRBJ2-5	NA	CASSLMARETQYF	TGTGCCAGCAGCTTAATGGCGAGGGAGACCCAGTACTTC
NA	TRBV6-2/TRBV6-3	TRBJ1-6	NA	CASSPSTGGDSPLHF	TGTGCCAGCAGCCCTTCGACGGGGGGCGATTCACCCCTCCACTTT
NA	TRBV19	TRBJ1-2	NA	CASSTGYGYTF	TGTGCCAGTAGTACAGGGTATGGCTACACCTTC
NA	TRBV19	TRBJ1-1	TRBD1	CASSKEQGWGTEAFF	TGTGCCAGTAGTAAGGAACAGGGGTGGGGCACTGAAGCTTTCTTT
NA	TRBV30	TRBJ2-7	TRBD2	CAWSVPSSGTYEQYF	TGTGCCTGGAGTGTACCTAGTAGCGGGACGTACGAGCAGTACTTC
few	TRBV12-3/TRBV12-4	TRBJ1-2	NA	CASSLTRIYGYTF	TGTGCCAGCAGTTTAACCAGGATCTATGGCTACACCTTC
NA	TRBV5-1	TRBJ2-7	TRBD1	CASSFFGGQGPYEQYF	TGCGCCAGCAGCTTCTTCGGGGGACAGGGCCCCTACGAGCAGTACTTC
NA	TRBV7-2	TRBJ1-4	NA	CASSREQGQEKLFF	TGTGCCAGCAGCCGGGAGCAGGGTCAGGAAAAACTGTTTTTT
NA	TRBV6-5	TRBJ2-5	NA	CASSYGPAAYQETQYF	TGTGCCAGCAGTTACGGTCCAGCGGCGTACCAAGAGACCCAGTACTTC
NA	TRBV2	TRBJ2-2	NA	CASSEGNPRTGELFF	TGTGCCAGCAGTGAAGGCAACCCCAGGACCGGGGAGCTGTTTTTT
NA	TRBV9	TRBJ1-2	NA	CASSVGLGGVYGYTF	TGTGCCAGCAGCGTTGGGCTTGGGGGGGTATATGGCTACACCTTC
NA	TRBV6-5	TRBJ2-5	NA	CASKSDREVGETQYF	TGTGCCAGCAAGAGCGACAGGGAGGTAGGGGAGACCCAGTACTTC
NA	TRBV7-9	TRBJ2-7	NA	CASSLGGQRIYEQYF	TGTGCCAGCAGCCTAGGTGGGCAGCGGATCTACGAGCAGTACTTC
NA	TRBV11-3	TRBJ2-3	TRBD2	CASSLRRGGQSDTQYF	TGTGCCAGCAGCTTACGACGGGGGGGCCAATCCGATACGCAGTATTTT
NA	TRBV7-9	TRBJ2-6	NA	CASSLVGSSGANVLTF	TGTGCCAGCAGCTTAGTGGGCAGTAGTGGGGCCAACGTCCTGACTTTC
NA	TRBV7-2	TRBJ1-5	TRBD1	CASSRDRGPNQPQHF	TGTGCCAGCAGCAGAGACAGGGGGCCCAATCAGCCCCAGCATTTT
NA	TRBV30	TRBJ1-2	NA	CAWSISQNGYTF	TGTGCCTGGAGTATTTCTCAGAATGGCTACACCTTC
NA	TRBV5-4	TRBJ2-5	NA	CASSFGGDFETQYF	TGTGCCAGCAGCTTTGGTGGGGACTTCGAGACCCAGTACTTC
NA	TRBV27	TRBJ1-4	TRBD1	CASTGQGNEKLFF	TGTGCCAGTACGGGACAGGGAAATGAAAAACTGTTTTTT
NA	TRBV2	TRBJ1-2	TRBD1	CASRDNRGFSYGYTF	TGTGCCAGCAGAGATAACAGGGGATTTAGCTATGGCTACACCTTC
once	TRBV9	TRBJ2-2	TRBD2	CASSEGLAGELFF	TGTGCCAGCAGCGAAGGACTAGCCGGGGAGCTGTTTTTT
NA	TRBV27	TRBJ1-2	NA	CASSYFGGNYGYTF	TGTGCCAGCAGTTACTTCGGAGGGAACTATGGCTACACCTTC
few	TRBV11-2	TRBJ2-1	TRBD1	CASSLDGRTGVYNEQFF	TGTGCCAGCAGCTTAGATGGACGGACAGGGGTCTACAATGAGCAGTTCTTC
NA	TRBV4-1	TRBJ2-5	TRBD2	CASSQDWGGSETQYF	TGCGCCAGCAGCCAAGACTGGGGAGGGTCGGAGACCCAGTACTTC
NA	TRBV6-5	TRBJ1-2	NA	CASTPSDPANYGYTF	TGTGCCAGCACCCCCTCAGATCCAGCTAACTATGGCTACACCTTC
NA	TRBV27	TRBJ2-5	NA	CASSLSGAETQYF	TGTGCCAGCAGTTTATCGGGGGCAGAGACCCAGTACTTC
NA	TRBV5-1	TRBJ1-1	NA	CASSLVSGKGAEAFF	TGCGCCAGCAGCTTGGTTTCGGGGAAGGGCGCTGAAGCTTTCTTT
NA	TRBV24-1	TRBJ1-1	NA	CATSPGGLNTEAFF	TGTGCCACCTCACCGGGGGGTTTGAACACTGAAGCTTTCTTT
NA	TRBV5-4	TRBJ1-2	NA	CASSLGGRQGSYTF	TGTGCCAGCAGCTTGGGGGGGCGGCAGGGAAGCTACACCTTC
NA	TRBV9	TRBJ2-1	TRBD1	CASSVGGQGRNEQFF	TGTGCCAGCAGCGTAGGGGGACAGGGTCGGAATGAGCAGTTCTTC
NA	TRBV27	TRBJ2-5	TRBD2	CASRPLAGGYQETQYF	TGTGCCAGCAGGCCACTAGCGGGAGGGTACCAAGAGACCCAGTACTTC
NA	TRBV9	TRBJ1-5	NA	CASSFQGREPQHF	TGTGCCAGCAGCTTCCAGGGTCGTGAGCCCCAGCATTTT
NA	TRBV6-2/TRBV6-3	TRBJ1-5	TRBD1	CASSYSPGQGGQPQHF	TGTGCCAGCAGTTATTCTCCGGGACAGGGCGGCCAGCCCCAGCATTTT
NA	TRBV25-1	TRBJ2-7	TRBD1	CASSSSGTGDEQYF	TGTGCCAGCAGTAGTTCTGGGACAGGGGACGAGCAGTACTTC
NA	TRBV9	TRBJ2-3	TRBD2	CASSGSKRGSTDTQYF	TGTGCCAGCAGCGGATCTAAGCGGGGGAGCACAGATACGCAGTATTTT
NA	TRBV18	TRBJ1-2	TRBD1	CASSPLEQGRTTGYTF	TGTGCCAGCTCACCTCTGGAACAGGGGCGCACGACGGGCTACACCTTC
NA	TRBV18	TRBJ2-2	TRBD1	CASSPEDRVYAGELFF	TGTGCCAGCTCACCAGAGGACAGGGTATACGCCGGGGAGCTGTTTTTT
NA	TRBV27	TRBJ1-1	TRBD1	CASRSRDRGNTEAFF	TGTGCCAGCAGATCCCGGGACAGGGGGAACACTGAAGCTTTCTTT
once	TRBV19	TRBJ2-5	TRBD1	CASSMLTGGEQETQYF	TGTGCCAGTAGTATGCTGACAGGGGGAGAGCAAGAGACCCAGTACTTC
NA	TRBV28	TRBJ2-7	TRBD2	CASRFPQAGGRNEQYF	TGTGCCAGCAGGTTCCCCCAAGCGGGAGGGCGTAACGAGCAGTACTTC
NA	TRBV19	TRBJ1-5	NA	CASSMVAGNQPQHF	TGTGCCAGTAGTATGGTGGCTGGCAATCAGCCCCAGCATTTT
NA	TRBV5-1	TRBJ1-4	TRBD1	CASSFGTGGDEKLFF	TGCGCCAGCAGCTTCGGGACAGGCGGGGATGAAAAACTGTTTTTT
NA	TRBV9	TRBJ1-4	NA	CASSVYKGGQEKLFF	TGTGCCAGCAGCGTATACAAAGGGGGTCAGGAAAAACTGTTTTTT
NA	TRBV28	TRBJ2-1	NA	CASSLRSGISSYNEQFF	TGTGCCAGCAGTTTAAGGAGCGGAATTAGCTCCTACAATGAGCAGTTCTTC
NA	TRBV9	TRBJ2-1	NA	CASSVGGGVEVDNEQFF	TGTGCCAGCAGCGTAGGAGGGGGGGTCGAGGTCGACAATGAGCAGTTCTTC
NA	TRBV5-8	TRBJ2-6	NA	CASSFYRQAGANVLTF	TGTGCCAGCAGCTTCTACCGACAGGCTGGGGCCAACGTCCTGACTTTC
NA	TRBV28	TRBJ2-7	TRBD1	CASSFLGTGGYEQYF	TGTGCCAGCAGTTTCCTCGGGACAGGGGGCTACGAGCAGTACTTC
NA	TRBV12-5	TRBJ1-1	TRBD1	CASVPTGQGKNTEAFF	TGTGCTAGTGTCCCGACTGGACAGGGAAAGAACACTGAAGCTTTCTTT